This is a list of T cell receptor beta chains from one sample in a study of blood T cell repertoires in COVID-19. Generated by immunoSEQ multiplex PCR, the TCRdb table keeps only in-frame clones and is missing some. The top ten hold roughly 7.9% of the sample, which has more than 90,000 clones, 70% to 90% seen once. The sequencing input was peripheral blood. Receptors were obtained from a man in his 70s who had recovered from COVID-19. CDR3s include the opening cysteine and the closing phenylalanine or tryptophan. Fields, in order: clone size, J gene, V gene, D gene, CDR3 DNA, CDR3 protein. A D gene is named only where the DNA matches it firmly. A row's size may be missing; if present it is once, few, many or a size class.

clone_size: few; j_call: TRBJ2-2; v_call: TRBV19; d_call: TRBD2; cdr3_nt: TGTGCCAGTAGTACCGGACTAGCGGTTAACACCGGGGAGCTGTTTTTT; cdr3_aa: CASSTGLAVNTGELFF
clone_size: few; j_call: TRBJ2-7; v_call: TRBV13; d_call: .; cdr3_nt: TGTGCCAGCAGCTTCCGGGTAGGAGACGGACGGGGTACCACCTACGAGCAGTACTTC; cdr3_aa: CASSFRVGDGRGTTYEQYF
clone_size: .; j_call: TRBJ2-1; v_call: TRBV5-1; d_call: TRBD2; cdr3_nt: TGCGCCAGCAGCTTGGCCCAGCGGGGCGATCTCAATGAGCAGTTCTTC; cdr3_aa: CASSLAQRGDLNEQFF
clone_size: .; j_call: TRBJ1-2; v_call: TRBV6-6; d_call: .; cdr3_nt: TGTGCCAGCAGTTACCCCCCAGGGCAGACTAACTATGGCTACACCTTC; cdr3_aa: CASSYPPGQTNYGYTF
clone_size: .; j_call: TRBJ2-7; v_call: TRBV9; d_call: .; cdr3_nt: TGTGCCAGCAGCGCAAGCGGGTACGAGCAGTACTTC; cdr3_aa: CASSASGYEQYF
clone_size: .; j_call: TRBJ1-6; v_call: TRBV28; d_call: TRBD1; cdr3_nt: TGTGCCAGCAGATCTGGGACAGACTATAATTCACCCCTCCACTTT; cdr3_aa: CASRSGTDYNSPLHF
clone_size: .; j_call: TRBJ2-7; v_call: TRBV5-1; d_call: TRBD1; cdr3_nt: TGCGCCAGCAGCCCTGGCGGGACAGGGGACCACGAGCAGTACTTC; cdr3_aa: CASSPGGTGDHEQYF
clone_size: .; j_call: TRBJ1-2; v_call: TRBV4-2; d_call: TRBD1; cdr3_nt: TGTGCCAGCAGCCAAGAAGGGACAGGGGGATATGGCTACACCTTC; cdr3_aa: CASSQEGTGGYGYTF
clone_size: .; j_call: TRBJ1-6; v_call: TRBV5-1; d_call: TRBD1; cdr3_nt: TGCGCCAGCAGCCCCGAAACAGGGGGCTCCTCACCCCTCCACTTT; cdr3_aa: CASSPETGGSSPLHF
clone_size: .; j_call: TRBJ2-1; v_call: TRBV18; d_call: TRBD2; cdr3_nt: TGTGCCAGCTCACCGAAGTCAACTAGCGGTAACAATGAGCAGTTCTTC; cdr3_aa: CASSPKSTSGNNEQFF
clone_size: .; j_call: TRBJ1-2; v_call: TRBV6-1; d_call: .; cdr3_nt: TGTGCCAGCAGTGAATTTGCAGGAGAGGGCTATGGCTACACCTTC; cdr3_aa: CASSEFAGEGYGYTF
clone_size: .; j_call: TRBJ2-1; v_call: TRBV4-1; d_call: TRBD2; cdr3_nt: TGCGCCAGCAGCCGAGGGTTAGCGGGACCATCCTACAATGAGCAGTTCTTC; cdr3_aa: CASSRGLAGPSYNEQFF
clone_size: .; j_call: TRBJ1-2; v_call: TRBV18; d_call: TRBD1; cdr3_nt: TGTGCCAGCTCACCAAACACCGGGACAGGGGGCTATGGCTACACCTTC; cdr3_aa: CASSPNTGTGGYGYTF
clone_size: .; j_call: TRBJ1-1; v_call: TRBV24-1; d_call: TRBD1; cdr3_nt: TGTGCCACCGCGGGACAGCCGAACACTGAAGCTTTCTTT; cdr3_aa: CATAGQPNTEAFF
clone_size: once; j_call: TRBJ1-2; v_call: TRBV30; d_call: TRBD1; cdr3_nt: TGTGCCTGGACGGACAGGGGGTCCTATGGCTACACCTTC; cdr3_aa: CAWTDRGSYGYTF
clone_size: .; j_call: TRBJ2-7; v_call: TRBV6-2/TRBV6-3; d_call: TRBD2; cdr3_nt: TGTGCCAGCAGCGGGGGGGCCTACGAGCAGTACTTC; cdr3_aa: CASSGGAYEQYF
clone_size: .; j_call: TRBJ2-2; v_call: TRBV3-1/TRBV3-2; d_call: TRBD1; cdr3_nt: TGTGCCAGCCGGGGACAGACGAACACCGGGGAGCTGTTTTTT; cdr3_aa: CASRGQTNTGELFF
clone_size: .; j_call: TRBJ1-5; v_call: TRBV18; d_call: TRBD1; cdr3_nt: TGTGCCAGCTCACTCGGGACAGGGACAAATCAGCCCCAGCATTTT; cdr3_aa: CASSLGTGTNQPQHF
clone_size: .; j_call: TRBJ2-7; v_call: TRBV5-4; d_call: TRBD2; cdr3_nt: TGTGCCAGCAGCCAAAAATTAGCGGGGGCCCCCTACGAGCAGTACTTC; cdr3_aa: CASSQKLAGAPYEQYF
clone_size: .; j_call: TRBJ2-3; v_call: TRBV3-1/TRBV3-2; d_call: TRBD2; cdr3_nt: TGTGCCAGCAGCCCCCGACTAGCGGGGACCACAGATACGCAGTATTTT; cdr3_aa: CASSPRLAGTTDTQYF
clone_size: .; j_call: TRBJ2-7; v_call: TRBV5-4; d_call: TRBD2; cdr3_nt: TGTGCCAGCAGCCGCCAGCGGGAGGGCTACGAGCAGTACTTC; cdr3_aa: CASSRQREGYEQYF
clone_size: .; j_call: TRBJ1-2; v_call: TRBV6-2/TRBV6-3; d_call: .; cdr3_nt: TGTGCCAGCAGCCTGGGAGTAGGCTACTATGGCTACACCTTC; cdr3_aa: CASSLGVGYYGYTF
clone_size: .; j_call: TRBJ2-7; v_call: TRBV18; d_call: .; cdr3_nt: TGTGCCAGCTCCGACAGACCTGTTTACGAGCAGTACTTC; cdr3_aa: CASSDRPVYEQYF
clone_size: few; j_call: TRBJ2-3; v_call: TRBV19; d_call: .; cdr3_nt: TGTGCCAGTAGTAGAGGAAGTGGGGCCACAGATACGCAGTATTTT; cdr3_aa: CASSRGSGATDTQYF
clone_size: .; j_call: TRBJ1-5; v_call: TRBV7-2; d_call: .; cdr3_nt: TGTGCCAGCAGCTGGACAGATAATCAGCCCCAGCATTTT; cdr3_aa: CASSWTDNQPQHF
clone_size: few; j_call: TRBJ2-7; v_call: TRBV11-3; d_call: .; cdr3_nt: TGTGCCAGCAGCTTCAGTGGGCCGGCAGGCGAGCAGTACTTC; cdr3_aa: CASSFSGPAGEQYF
clone_size: .; j_call: TRBJ1-2; v_call: TRBV10-1; d_call: .; cdr3_nt: TGCGCCAGCAGCCCGGGGGTTAACTATGGCTACACCTTC; cdr3_aa: CASSPGVNYGYTF
clone_size: .; j_call: TRBJ2-2; v_call: TRBV12-3/TRBV12-4; d_call: .; cdr3_nt: TGTGCTTTCGGGCGGGGCTCCACCGGGGAGCTGTTTTTT; cdr3_aa: CAFGRGSTGELFF
clone_size: .; j_call: TRBJ1-2; v_call: TRBV18; d_call: .; cdr3_nt: TGTGCCAGCTCACCACCGCGCCTCTCCTATGGCTACACCTTC; cdr3_aa: CASSPPRLSYGYTF
clone_size: .; j_call: TRBJ2-3; v_call: TRBV19; d_call: .; cdr3_nt: TGTGCCAGTAGTATGAGGGGCGGGGGCACAGATACGCAGTATTTT; cdr3_aa: CASSMRGGGTDTQYF
clone_size: .; j_call: TRBJ1-1; v_call: TRBV5-1; d_call: .; cdr3_nt: TGCGCCAGCAGCTTGGACCCGGGGGGCACTGAAGCTTTCTTT; cdr3_aa: CASSLDPGGTEAFF
clone_size: .; j_call: TRBJ2-5; v_call: TRBV5-4; d_call: TRBD1; cdr3_nt: TGTGCCAGCAGCTTGATTGGGCGGACAGGGTGGGGGGAGACCCAGTACTTC; cdr3_aa: CASSLIGRTGWGETQYF
clone_size: .; j_call: TRBJ2-7; v_call: TRBV5-1; d_call: TRBD1; cdr3_nt: TGCGCCAGCAGTATGTGGTTACCGGGACAGGGGCCCTACGAGCAGTACTTC; cdr3_aa: CASSMWLPGQGPYEQYF
clone_size: once; j_call: TRBJ1-1; v_call: TRBV29-1; d_call: .; cdr3_nt: TGCAGCGTCTTCGGTGGGAGGGGAATCACTGAAGCTTTCTTT; cdr3_aa: CSVFGGRGITEAFF
clone_size: .; j_call: TRBJ2-7; v_call: TRBV7-2; d_call: TRBD2; cdr3_nt: TGTGCCAGCAGCTTTCTGACTAGCGAAAACTCCTACGAGCAGTACTTC; cdr3_aa: CASSFLTSENSYEQYF
clone_size: .; j_call: TRBJ2-7; v_call: TRBV13; d_call: .; cdr3_nt: TGTGCCAGCAGCTTGACAGGCACCTACGAGCAGTACTTC; cdr3_aa: CASSLTGTYEQYF